This T cell receptor (beta chain) was identified during a study of shared clonotypes between healthy human individuals (dated by TCRdb to 2018 to 2020). Regarding the complete study: A couple of women and a few men aged 18 to 49 years were included in the cohort. Blood TCR repertoires of about 5 healthy adults were deeply sequenced to estimate repertoire size and the extent of clonotype sharing between individuals. Per donor, leukapheresis produced somewhere between about 0.94 and 9.5 billion PBMCs. Different laboratories and diverse techniques were used to prepare libraries and sequence TCR repertoires, to increase sequencing depth and limit assay-specific biases. For each donor, CD4 naive and CD4 memory were each given three plates, CD8 naive was given two plates, and CD8 memory was given one plate. Findings and caveats that apply to the study as a whole: Naive subsets generally had larger estimated clonotype richness than memory subsets did. Pairwise subsampling indicated that sequencing depth was expected to affect the degree of clonotype sharing among donors. Because the study included a small number of donors, the genetic and exposure-history diversity represented was limited. Even with the large sequencing depth, rarefaction of the sorted-subset datasets indicated that sequencing was incomplete. Sharing across several donors was observed for around 5% of naive CD4, under 4% of naive CD8, 2.3% of memory CD4, and about 0.4% of memory CD8 clonotypes. Only blood was sampled, and tissue TCR repertoires likely differ from those in blood. Compared with non-shared clonotypes, the clonotypes found in all four sorted-subset donors had higher generation probabilities.

The donors were healthy, HIV-negative adults with no recently reported acute infections or vaccinations. All donors were Caucasian adults living in Nashville, Tennessee, USA. CD4+ T cells were enriched by magnetic negative selection, after which naive cells were positively selected on CD45RA and the negative fraction was taken as the memory subset. Blood was obtained by leukapheresis, after which PBMCs were separated by Ficoll-Histopaque density gradient centrifugation and cryopreserved in liquid nitrogen vapor phase. Analytical flow cytometry was used to check the purity and quantity of every magnetically sorted T cell population. Genomic DNA was isolated from each sorted fraction and quantified by UV absorbance on a Nanodrop 2000c. Using the deep immunoSEQ assay, TCR CDR3 regions were amplified from genomic DNA by multiplex PCR. For each cell subset, the extracted genomic DNA was distributed evenly across all wells of several immunoSEQ 96-well plates, and each plate served as one replicate. For sorted subsets, each replicate PCR was loaded with 150 to 250 ng genomic DNA, equivalent to 30,000 or so T cell genomes. Purified libraries were measured with a Qubit 3.0 fluorometer, size-checked on a Bioanalyzer 2100, and measured again with the KAPA Library Quantification kit. A separate single-read 150-cycle Illumina NextSeq 550 flow cell was used to sequence each immunoSEQ 96-well plate. The paper's data handling went like this. Because the immunoSEQ output included only junctional sequences and no quality scores, the filtering could not be the same as the filtering used for full-length reads. Sequences were annotated with PyIR, a Python wrapper for IgBLAST v1.9, and V/J genes and CDR3 were assigned using IMGT germline references. Any read was removed if the V/J assignment was weak (E-value above 1e-6), the CDR3 was missing, or the read contained stop codons, out-of-frame junctions, or ambiguous translated residues. V3J clonotypes were defined as sequences sharing an identical inferred V gene, J gene, and CDR3 amino acid sequence. To compute the percentage overlap between repertoires, the number of shared unique clonotypes was divided by the size of the smaller repertoire. RTK rarefaction, the Chao1 estimator, and Recon v2.1 estimates of unobserved clonotypes were used to assess repertoire richness. For all TCRbeta clonotypes obtained by the gDNA method from four donors, generation probabilities were computed with OLGA. The table comes from immuneACCESS by way of TCRdb, which keeps in-frame sequences with V and J called. Part of the clones is missing from these tables; in studies checked, under half for an unresolved V gene and the rest for unknown reasons. V, J and clone size reflect that table, while D and trimming were determined from the DNA. The sample has some 240,000 clones on record, about 65% of them singletons. The ten largest clonotypes hold over 8.5% of the sample.

From cysteine to phenylalanine, the CDR3 is 16 amino acids long. Solely the CDR3 DNA is kept, with 48 bases framed from the first base. The junction shows trimming of 2 bases on V and 1 base on J, plus 15 bases between the germline ends. CDR1 and CDR2 (MNHNS, SASEGT) derive from the germline V gene. On this clone: Its antigen target is currently unknown. No much larger clone exists at a distance of one base, and base qualities are not known.

The chain is assembled from TRBV6-1 and TRBJ2-7, with the D gene not clear enough to name. Specimen: memory CD4+ T cells sorted from blood. The cell subset or site label corresponds to: CD45RA-negative fraction. The TCR sequence derives from a man younger than 40 in good health. The nucleotide sequence is TGTGCCAGCAGTGAACACGAGCTCCCGCCTTCCTACGAGCAGTACTTC. The translation is CASSEHELPPSYEQYF.